This T cell receptor (beta chain) was observed in a study of cytomegalovirus exposure and HLA in healthy donors. Across the study: Drawn from HLA-typed donors, 65 million to 100 million unique TCRs were held in an early data release.

13 Jbeta primers and 60 Vbeta primers were used for the PCR. The method was immunoSEQ multiplex PCR; TCRdb's version includes in-frame clones alone and lacks a portion of them. This sample carries 200,000 or so clones, around 83% of them seen once, and the ten largest clones take roughly 1.5%. In its sample, this clone was seen once. The length of the CDR3 is 15 residues. Germline V gene sequence: CDR1 MDHEN, CDR2 SYDVKM. J lost 3 bases, V lost 7 bases, and 6 bases had no gene match. Sequencing input: PBMCs. The chain employs TRBV28 and TRBJ2-2, with 9 bases aligning to TRBD2. The TCR originated in a girl under 18 in good health and CMV-seronegative. The CDR3 reads CASIAGGPDTGELFF. CDR3 nucleotide sequence: TGTGCCAGCATCGCGGGAGGGCCGGACACCGGGGAGCTGTTTTTT.